The 5 T cell receptor beta chains listed next were all sequenced from one sample in a study of shared clonotypes between healthy human individuals. Profiled with immunoSEQ multiplex PCR; TCRdb holds only in-frame clones, not every one. Of fewer than 650,000 clones listed, 75% to 85% were seen once; the top ten hold 10% to 15%. The source material was PBMCs. All receptors come from a woman aged 35 to 49 in good health. Some clones in this sample may be carry-over from other donors' samples.

This chain uses TRBV11-2 with TRBJ1-2; no clear D gene. Trimming left V 4 bases short and J 3 bases short, with 15 bases between. There are 15 residues in the CDR3. Looked up from germline, CDR1 is SGHAT and CDR2 is FQNNGV. For the CDR3, the DNA is TGTGCCAGCAGCTCAAGCGGAGGGTATGACTATGGCTACACCTTC. Its protein product is CASSSSGGYDYGYTF.

The gene calls are TRBV2 and TRBJ2-7, with 9 bases lining up with TRBD1. This CDR3 comprises 15 residues. Germline assignment: CDR1 SNHLY and CDR2 FYNNEI. Unmatched junction bases numbered 8, after V lost 6 bases and J lost 2 bases. CDR3 nucleotides: TGTGCCAGCAGCCTACCCGGGGACAGGGCCTACGAGCAGTACTTC. Amino acid sequence: CASSLPGDRAYEQYF.

This clone came up a few times. The chain employs TRBV7-9 and TRBJ1-5; 7 bases map to TRBD1. This CDR3 comprises 14 residues. Germline V gene lookup returns CDR1 SEHNR and CDR2 FQNEAQ (reference sequence). Trimming took 4 bases from V and 7 from J; bases not matched to a gene: 7. The CDR3 spells CASSSNRGGQPQHF. CDR3 DNA: TGTGCCAGCAGCTCCAACAGGGGAGGGCAGCCCCAGCATTTT.

Only a few counts were recorded for this clone. A much larger clone differs from this one at a single base, so this may be a read error. The V call is TRBV6-1, the J call TRBJ2-3; no clear D. Germline V lookup: CDR1 MNHNS, CDR2 SASEGT. The CDR3 runs to 12 residues. V was shortened by 4 bases and J by 1 base, with 3 bases between the two germline ends. The CDR3 loop is CASSARTDTQYF. The CDR3 DNA is TGTGCCAGCAGTGCCCGCACAGATACGCAGTATTTT.

This clone came up a few times. V gene TRBV2 combines with J gene TRBJ1-5; 7 nucleotides line up with TRBD1. Trimming took 4 bases from V and 1 from J; bases not matched to a gene: 4. The germline V gene encodes CDR1 SNHLY and CDR2 FYNNEI. The length of the CDR3 is 15 residues. CDR3 sequence reads: CASSGDRASNQPQHF. CDR3 coding DNA: TGTGCCAGCAGTGGTGACAGGGCGAGCAATCAGCCCCAGCATTTT.